The sequence of this T cell receptor (beta chain) was determined in a study of blood T cell repertoires in COVID-19. Looking at the study overall: Samples representing acute and convalescent COVID-19 were sourced from the United States, Italy and Spain.

Authors' methods: Amplifying reference gene primers gave estimates of nucleated cell counts. TCRdb's table, derived via immunoSEQ multiplex PCR, lists solely in-frame clones and lacks some. Clone size and V and J calls were adopted from that table, with D and trimming inferred from the DNA. The profile shows approximately 140,000 clones, 88% of them singletons. The CDR3 has 13 amino acids. Trimming shortened V by 7 bases and J by 2 bases, and 11 bases separated the two germline ends. CDR1 is SEHNR, CDR2 FQNEAQ, per germline (reference sequence). The origin of this receptor is a man in his fifties with active or convalescent COVID-19. The sample taken for sequencing was peripheral blood. The rearrangement uses TRBV7-9 and TRBJ1-1; D unresolved. The CDR3 here is CASTASINTEAFF. In DNA form, the CDR3 reads TGTGCCAGCACGGCCAGTATAAACACTGAAGCTTTCTTT. The full variable domain, in which reference TRBV7-9 and TRBJ1-1 provide the parts outside the CDR3, is DTGVSQNPRHKITKRGQNVTFRCDPISEHNRLYWYRQTLGQGPEFLTYFQNEAQLEKSRLLSDRFSAERPKGSFSTLEIQRTEQGDSAMYLCASTASINTEAFFGQGTRLTVV.